The next 19 T cell receptor beta chains were all read from a single sample in a study of identical twins. Via MiXCR, TCRdb re-called the 5' RACE reads, giving one row per CDR3 protein. This table has around 680,000 distinct CDR3 sequences, 8.5% to 9.5% appearing once. The same data also went into a second study, on yellow fever vaccine responses in identical twins.

What was sequenced was PBMCs. These receptors were obtained from a young woman in good health.

The chain recombines TRBV2 with TRBJ2-3, with TRBD2 as a possible D gene (5 bases). Deletions cut 8 bases from V and 2 bases from J, with 14 bases between. The CDR3 is 14 residues long. From germline, CDR1 is SNHLY and CDR2 FYNNEI. CDR3 nucleotide sequence: TGTGCCAGCCCCGGAGAGGGCCCCACAGATACGCAGTATTTT. Translating gives CASPGEGPTDTQYF.

The chain carries TRBV19 and TRBJ2-1; TRBD1 matches at 9 bases. The CDR3 consists of 18 residues. From germline, CDR1 is LNHDA and CDR2 SQIVND (reference sequence). The J segment lost 5 bases and the V segment lost 6 bases, leaving 17 bases of the junction unmatched. This CDR3 reads CASRKRDTGTGNNNEQFF. Here the CDR3 DNA reads TGTGCCAGTAGGAAACGAGATACCGGGACAGGGAATAACAATGAGCAGTTCTTC. Using reference TRBV19 and TRBJ2-1 for the parts outside the CDR3, the full variable domain is DGGITQSPKYLFRKEGQNVTLSCEQNLNHDAMYWYRQDPGQGLRLIYYSQIVNDFQKGDIAEGYSVSREKKESFPLTVTSAQKNPTAFYLCASRKRDTGTGNNNEQFFGPGTRLTVL.

The rearrangement uses TRBV4-2 and TRBJ2-5; D remains unclear. Trimming shortened V by 0 bases and J by 9 bases, and 17 bases separated the two germline ends. The CDR3 totals 15 residues. CDR1 is LGHNA, CDR2 YNFKEQ, per germline. The CDR3 reads CASSQDQTAKVAQYF. CDR3 coding DNA: TGTGCCAGCAGCCAAGATCAGACGGCCAAGGTGGCCCAGTACTTC.

The chain employs TRBV20-1 and TRBJ2-5; D is unclear. The length of the CDR3 is 13 residues. The germline CDR1 and CDR2 sequences are DFQATT and SNEGSKA (reference sequence). The V end was cut by 1 base, the J end by 5 bases, with 11 bases between. The CDR3 protein is CSARVGLGETQYF. The CDR3 region has the DNA TGCAGTGCTAGAGTTGGGCTGGGGGAGACCCAGTACTTC.

A few counts support this clonotype. The chain links TRBV27 to TRBJ2-7, with 10 bases that match TRBD1. Germline lookup yields CDR1 MNHEY and CDR2 SMNVEV (reference sequence). The CDR3 contains 14 residues. V gave up 2 bases and J gave up 6 bases; unmatched junction bases: 4. The CDR3: CASSLRGQGSEQYF. The CDR3 coding sequence is TGTGCCAGCAGTTTAAGGGGACAGGGGAGCGAGCAGTACTTC.

This clonotype was counted ten times or more. V usage is TRBV24-1 and J usage is TRBJ2-1, with a weak D call TRBD2 (5 bases). The germline V and J ends were trimmed by 4 bases and 10 bases, with 10 bases remaining between them. Per the germline V gene, CDR1 is KGHDR and CDR2 is SFDVKD. This CDR3 is 12 amino acids long. The CDR3 DNA follows: TGTGCCACCAGTGACGGACTCCTCGAGCAGTTCTTC. The encoded protein is CATSDGLLEQFF.

This clonotype occurred a few times. The gene calls are TRBV15 and TRBJ2-7, with TRBD1 matching over 9 bases. The germline gives CDR1 LNHNV, CDR2 YYDKDF (reference sequence). The CDR3 contains 15 residues. J lost 5 bases, V lost 6 bases, and 11 bases had no gene match. In DNA, the CDR3 is TGTGCCACCAGTACCCCAAACAGGGGGCCGGACGAGCAGTACTTC. Translation gives CATSTPNRGPDEQYF.

This clonotype was counted only a few times. The chain combines TRBV10-3 with TRBJ2-7, with 9 bases fitting TRBD2. V gave up 3 bases and J gave up 5 bases; unmatched junction bases: 11. Germline V gene sequence: CDR1 ENHRY, CDR2 SYGVKD. CDR3 length: 16 amino acids. CDR3 nucleotide sequence: TGTGCCATCAGTGAACGGCCCCTCGGGACTAGCCACGAGCAGTACTTC. Its translation is CAISERPLGTSHEQYF.

This clonotype was seen ten or more times. This rearrangement joins TRBV10-1 to TRBJ2-2; D not certain. Deletions cut 0 bases from V and 5 bases from J, with 7 bases between. Germline V gives CDR1 WNHNN, CDR2 SYGVQD (reference sequence). CDR3 length: 14 amino acids. CDR3 region: CASSESGITGELFF. CDR3 bases: TGCGCCAGCAGTGAGTCGGGGATAACCGGGGAGCTGTTTTTT.

The chain joins TRBV4-3 to TRBJ2-7; perhaps TRBD2 as D (5 bases). The germline V and J ends were trimmed by 1 base and 2 bases, with 12 bases remaining between them. Germline lookup yields CDR1 LGHNA and CDR2 YSLEER. CDR3 length: 15 residues. The CDR3 region is CASSQVGVTPYEQYF. In nucleotides, the CDR3 is TGCGCCAGCAGCCAAGTCGGGGTAACGCCCTACGAGCAGTACTTC.

This clonotype was counted only a few times. The chain carries TRBV5-6 and TRBJ2-3, with unresolved D. This CDR3 has 18 residues. Deletions cut 6 bases from V and 8 bases from J, with 31 bases between. The germline V gene encodes CDR1 SGHDT and CDR2 YYEEEE. CDR3 nucleotides: TGTGCCAGCACCCTTACCCCCACCGGGCCCAAAGACAAGGGTACGCAGTATTTT. Protein sequence: CASTLTPTGPKDKGTQYF. The full variable domain, its missing parts supplied by reference TRBV5-6 and TRBJ2-3, is DAGVTQSPTHLIKTRGQQVTLRCSPKSGHDTVSWYQQALGQGPQFIFQYYEEEERQRGNFPDRFSGHQFPNYSSELNVNALLLGDSALYLCASTLTPTGPKDKGTQYFGPGTRLTVL.

This clonotype was seen ten or more times. The CDR3 loop is CSVERGRAGETQYF. Here the CDR3 DNA reads TGCAGCGTTGAACGAGGGAGGGCCGGTGAGACCCAGTACTTC. The rearrangement uses TRBV29-1 and TRBJ2-5, with 7 bases aligning to TRBD2. The CDR3 runs to 14 residues. CDR1 is SQVTM, CDR2 ANQGSEA, per germline. The V segment lost 2 bases and the J segment 5 bases; nucleotides outside the gene matches: 8.

This clonotype was seen a handful of times. This sequence joins TRBV29-1 and TRBJ2-3; 8 bases agree with TRBD2. Trimming took 3 bases from V and 6 from J; bases not matched to a gene: 5. This CDR3 is built from 13 residues. Germline lookup yields CDR1 SQVTM and CDR2 ANQGSEA. The CDR3 loop reads CSVDGGGGDTQYF. CDR3 DNA sequence: TGCAGCGTTGATGGCGGCGGGGGGGATACGCAGTATTTT.

The chain carries TRBV5-1 and TRBJ2-7, with 9 bases matching TRBD1. The CDR3 is made up of 15 amino acids. From germline, CDR1 is SGHRS and CDR2 YFSETQ. Losses at the gene ends were 4 bases for V and 7 bases for J; bases not matched to a gene: 12. The CDR3 sequence: CASSAPGQGIGEQYF. The CDR3 region has the DNA TGCGCCAGCAGCGCGCCGGGACAGGGAATAGGGGAGCAGTACTTC.

The chain combines TRBV7-9 with TRBJ2-1; 9 bases are shared with TRBD2. V lost 5 bases to trimming and J lost 9 bases; unmatched junction nucleotides: 8. CDR1 and CDR2 (germline): SEHNR, FQNEAQ (reference sequence). CDR3 length equals 14 residues. CDR3 in amino acids: CASSRAGGPGEQFF. For the CDR3, the DNA is TGTGCCAGCAGCCGTGCGGGAGGGCCGGGTGAGCAGTTCTTC.

This clonotype was counted between two and nine times. The chain has TRBV21-1 and TRBJ2-3; the DNA was not used to check the table's D call, TRBD2. TRBV21-1 is a pseudogene segment. The CDR3 loop spans 16 amino acids. The CDR3 DNA reads TGTGCCAGCAGCAAACAGCCAGCGGGAGGGGCAGATACGCAGTATTTT. It encodes CASSKQPAGGADTQYF.

The genes are TRBV9 and TRBJ2-5, with a tentative D call TRBD1 (6 bases). V lost 0 bases and J lost 2, with 14 bases in between. Germline V lookup: CDR1 SGDLS, CDR2 YYNGEE. This CDR3 spans 16 amino acids. The CDR3 sequence: CASSVAEQGPQETQYF. DNA of the CDR3: TGTGCCAGCAGCGTAGCGGAACAGGGACCACAAGAGACCCAGTACTTC.

This chain connects TRBV7-9 to TRBJ2-3; D is uncertain. V gave up 5 bases and J gave up 3 bases, with 15 bases separating them. The CDR3 has 15 amino acids. The germline V gene has CDR1 SEHNR and CDR2 FQNEAQ (reference sequence). The CDR3: CASSRPVMGTDTQYF. Written as DNA, the CDR3 is TGTGCCAGCAGCCGCCCGGTCATGGGGACAGATACGCAGTATTTT.

This clonotype came up a few times. This chain connects TRBV28 to TRBJ2-3, with D hard to call. The CDR3 is 13 amino acids. V lost 7 bases to trimming and J lost 3 bases, with 11 bases between them. The germline V gene encodes CDR1 MDHEN and CDR2 SYDVKM. The CDR3 nucleotides are TGTGCCAGCACCCGGTCAGTTACAGATACGCAGTATTTT. As protein: CASTRSVTDTQYF.